This passage covers 20 T cell receptor beta chains from one sample sequenced in a study of shared clonotypes between healthy human individuals. CD8 cells classed as naive were CD45RO-negative and positively selected for CCR7, excluding terminally differentiated effector memory CD45RA+ cells. Only in-frame clones appear in the TCRdb table, and some are missing; sequencing was by immunoSEQ multiplex PCR. The top ten hold about 0.11% of the sample, which has hundreds of thousands of clones, about 95% seen once. The specimen sequenced was naive CD8+ T cells sorted from blood. Receptor source: a woman in her 30s in good health.

The sample holds one count of this clone. The chain joins TRBV13 to TRBJ1-1; D not resolved. This CDR3 has 16 residues. Germline assignment: CDR1 PRHDT and CDR2 FYEKMQ (reference sequence). Trimming cost V 1 base and J 0 bases, with 12 bases left between them. CDR3: CASSLVAGLVNTEAFF. The CDR3, as DNA: TGTGCCAGCAGCTTAGTAGCGGGTTTGGTGAACACTGAAGCTTTCTTT.

This sequence joins TRBV27 and TRBJ2-5; TRBD1 matches at 8 bases. V gave up 9 bases and J gave up 5 bases; unmatched junction bases: 11. Germline-derived CDR1 and CDR2 are MNHEY and SMNVEV (reference sequence). The CDR3 has 14 residues. The CDR3 nucleotides are TGTGCCAGTAGTACAGGGGGAGCGCGGGAGACCCAGTACTTC. Amino acids: CASSTGGARETQYF.

This chain connects TRBV7-9 to TRBJ2-7, with D uncertain. The germline gives CDR1 SEHNR, CDR2 FQNEAQ (reference sequence). The CDR3 totals 13 residues. Trimming removed 5 bases at V and 6 bases at J, with 14 bases between. The CDR3 DNA reads as TGTGCCAGCAGCCCCCAGGACCGAAGCGAGCAGTACTTC. It encodes CASSPQDRSEQYF.

The rearrangement uses TRBV28 and TRBJ1-4; a possible D gene is TRBD1 (6 bases). Trimming cost V 5 bases and J 3 bases, with 16 bases left between them. The CDR3 spans 16 residues. Germline V gives CDR1 MDHEN, CDR2 SYDVKM. The CDR3 sequence: CASSRITGMSNEKLFF. In DNA form, the CDR3 reads TGTGCCAGCAGTCGAATCACAGGGATGTCTAATGAAAAACTGTTTTTT.

This clone was found once. The chain employs TRBV30 and TRBJ1-1, with a tentative D call TRBD1 (6 bases). The CDR3 totals 14 residues. V lost 1 base and J 10 bases, leaving 19 bases between the germline ends. Germline CDR1 is GTSNPN and CDR2 is SVGIG (reference sequence). The CDR3 DNA is TGTGCCTGGAGTGCAAATCCGGGGGGCGTCGGAGCTTTCTTT. It translates to CAWSANPGGVGAFF. Together with reference TRBV30 and TRBJ1-1, the CDR3 gives the full variable domain: SQTIHQWPATLVQPVGSPLSLECTVEGTSNPNLYWYRQAAGRGLQLLFYSVGIGQISSEVPQNLSASRPQDRQFILSSKKLLLSDSGFYLCAWSANPGGVGAFFGQGTRLTVV.

V gene TRBV30 combines with J gene TRBJ2-5, with TRBD1 as a possible D gene (6 bases). Trimming pared 0 bases from V and 5 bases from J, leaving 10 bases between. The CDR3 is made up of 13 amino acids. Germline loops: CDR1 GTSNPN, CDR2 SVGIG (reference sequence). CDR3 DNA sequence: TGTGCCTGGAGTGTGGACAGTGGGGAGACCCAGTACTTC. Translating it yields CAWSVDSGETQYF.

The V call is TRBV5-1, the J call TRBJ2-1, with TRBD1 matching over 7 bases. The CDR3 has 13 amino acids. Trimming took 4 bases from V and 9 from J; bases not matched to a gene: 7. The germline CDR1 and CDR2 sequences are SGHRS and YFSETQ. The CDR3 DNA is TGCGCCAGCAGCCCCCGACAGGGTCCTGAGCAGTTCTTC. Protein product: CASSPRQGPEQFF.

Of note for this clone: The sample contains more than one DNA sequence encoding this CDR3. V and J are TRBV7-9 and TRBJ2-5; TRBD2 agrees at 8 bases. The DNA end is a closer match to TRBJ2-7, so the J assignment may be wrong. The CDR3 runs 13 residues. The germline CDR1 and CDR2 sequences are SEHNR and FQNEAQ (reference sequence). The CDR3 is CASSLGTSHEQYF. CDR3 DNA: TGTGCCAGCAGCTTAGGGACTAGCCACGAGCAGTACTTC.

The CDR3 nucleotides are TGTGCCAGTAGTCCCGGGCATACCGGGACAGGGATGAACGGGGAGCTGTTTTTT. The encoded protein is CASSPGHTGTGMNGELFF. J is TRBJ2-2 and V is TRBV19; 9 bases match TRBD1. With 5 bases clipped from V and 7 bases from J, the junction kept 17 bases outside the gene matches. CDR3 length equals 18 residues. Germline loops: CDR1 LNHDA, CDR2 SQIVND (reference sequence). The full variable domain, in which reference TRBV19 and TRBJ2-2 provide the parts outside the CDR3, is DGGITQSPKYLFRKEGQNVTLSCEQNLNHDAMYWYRQDPGQGLRLIYYSQIVNDFQKGDIAEGYSVSREKKESFPLTVTSAQKNPTAFYLCASSPGHTGTGMNGELFFGEGSRLTVL.

This chain connects TRBV19 to TRBJ2-1, with D possibly TRBD1 on 6 matching bases. This CDR3 region has 14 residues. Trimming shortened V by 4 bases and J by 7 bases, and 14 bases separated the two germline ends. CDR1 and CDR2 from the germline V gene are LNHDA and SQIVND (reference sequence). The CDR3 region has the DNA TGTGCCAGTAGTACCGGGACATTGGGGAATGAGCAGTTCTTC. It is translated as CASSTGTLGNEQFF.

The V and J genes are TRBV27 and TRBJ2-1, with 8 bases aligning to TRBD1. The CDR3 is made up of 14 amino acids. Germline values: CDR1 MNHEY, CDR2 SMNVEV (reference sequence). The J segment lost 6 bases and the V segment lost 5 bases, leaving 6 bases of the junction unmatched. CDR3 coding DNA: TGTGCCAGCAGTAGGACAGGGACTCTCAATGAGCAGTTCTTC. Protein: CASSRTGTLNEQFF.

The table lists this clone with a count of one. The chain recombines TRBV18 with TRBJ1-5; 9 bases are shared with TRBD1. The J segment lost 6 bases and the V segment lost 1 base, leaving 1 base of the junction unmatched. This CDR3 spans 14 amino acids. Germline lookup yields CDR1 KGHSH and CDR2 LQKENI. The CDR3 loop reads CASSPRDRVQPQHF. The CDR3 DNA is TGTGCCAGCTCACCACGGGACAGGGTTCAGCCCCAGCATTTT.

The chain combines TRBV27 with TRBJ2-7; 10 bases line up with TRBD2. The junction had 9 bases not matched to a gene; V was cut back by 6 bases and J by 4 bases. The CDR3 has 15 amino acids. The V gene's germline CDR1 is MNHEY and CDR2 SMNVEV (reference sequence). The CDR3 sequence is CASSSYGLAEYEQYF. For the CDR3, the DNA is TGTGCCAGCAGCTCATACGGACTAGCGGAATACGAGCAGTACTTC.

Here the CDR3 DNA reads TGCAGCGCCGAGACAGGTCTACCCTACAATGAGCAGTTCTTC. Its protein product is CSAETGLPYNEQFF. The V call is TRBV29-1, the J call TRBJ2-1; possibly TRBD1 for D (6 bases). Germline-derived CDR1 and CDR2 are SQVTM and ANQGSEA. The CDR3 spans 14 residues. V lost 7 bases and J lost 2, with 15 bases in between.

The J gene is TRBJ2-4, the V gene TRBV20-1; D is unclear. The V gene's germline CDR1 is DFQATT and CDR2 SNEGSKA (reference sequence). This CDR3 contains 11 residues. V gave up 6 bases and J gave up 6 bases, with 9 bases separating them. The CDR3 here is CSAVRLNIQYF. DNA of the CDR3: TGCAGTGCGGTTCGGTTAAACATTCAGTACTTC.

In this sample, this clone turned up once. The V gene is TRBV30, the J gene TRBJ2-3; no definite D call. Trimming removed 1 base from V and 2 bases from J, with 10 bases in between. The germline V gene encodes CDR1 GTSNPN and CDR2 SVGIG (reference sequence). This CDR3 spans 14 amino acids. CDR3 residues: CAWSGVGLTDTQYF. CDR3 DNA sequence: TGTGCCTGGAGTGGGGTGGGCCTCACAGATACGCAGTATTTT.

This clone was seen just once. The chain carries TRBV5-6 and TRBJ2-7, with D unclear. The CDR3 runs 13 residues. Germline CDR1 and CDR2: SGHDT and YYEEEE. V dropped 4 bases and J dropped 3 bases, with 11 bases sitting between them. The CDR3 loop is CASSAFGFYEQYF. The CDR3 DNA reads TGTGCCAGCAGCGCCTTTGGCTTCTACGAGCAGTACTTC.

The chain recombines TRBV4-3 with TRBJ2-7; D not resolved. The CDR3 is made up of 14 amino acids. V lost 0 bases to trimming and J lost 0 bases, with 6 bases between them. The germline CDR1 and CDR2 sequences are LGHNA and YSLEER. The CDR3 nucleotides read TGCGCCAGCAGCCAAGAGAGGTACTCCTACGAGCAGTACTTC. Its protein product is CASSQERYSYEQYF.

This clone was observed once. The rearrangement joins TRBV7-9 to TRBJ2-5; no reliable D call. V was clipped by 1 base and J by 7 bases, with 10 bases between them. CDR3 length: 13 residues. CDR1 and CDR2 from the germline V gene are SEHNR and FQNEAQ (reference sequence). Here the CDR3 DNA reads TGTGCCAGCAGCTTAGAAAATTTGGGGACCCAGTACTTC. As protein: CASSLENLGTQYF. The entire variable domain, with the rest obtained from reference TRBV7-9 and TRBJ2-5, is as follows: DTGVSQNPRHKITKRGQNVTFRCDPISEHNRLYWYRQTLGQGPEFLTYFQNEAQLEKSRLLSDRFSAERPKGSFSTLEIQRTEQGDSAMYLCASSLENLGTQYFGPGTRLLVL.

V and J are TRBV13 and TRBJ1-1; D uncertain. This CDR3 spans 15 amino acids. Germline assignment: CDR1 PRHDT and CDR2 FYEKMQ (reference sequence). V lost 1 base, J lost 1 base, and 10 bases lay in between. As DNA, the CDR3 is TGTGCCAGCAGCTTAGTGGCAGATTCGAACACTGAAGCTTTCTTT. Amino acid sequence: CASSLVADSNTEAFF.